A selection of T cell receptor beta chains follows, all from one sample in a study of blood T cell repertoires in COVID-19. The assay was immunoSEQ multiplex PCR, and TCRdb's table has in-frame clones only and misses some. The repertoire has 35,000 to 45,000 clones, roughly 93% of them found once; the top ten carry 9.2%. Sequenced sample: peripheral blood. These receptors came from a man aged 50 to 60 with active COVID-19. The CDR3 runs from the conserved cysteine through the conserved F or W. D genes are given only for firm matches. Only some rows state a clone size, as once, few, many or a class for expanded clones.

V: TRBV6-5; J: TRBJ1-1; size: NA; length: 14; D: NA; CDR3: CATASGGRRTEAFF; DNA: TGTGCCACTGCCAGCGGGGGGCGGCGTACTGAAGCTTTCTTT
V: TRBV21-1; J: TRBJ2-7; size: once; length: 14; D: NA; CDR3: CASSKEDSSYEQYF; DNA: TGTGCCAGCAGCAAAGAGGACAGTTCCTACGAGCAGTACTTC
V: TRBV27; J: TRBJ1-4; size: NA; length: 18; D: NA; CDR3: CASSPMKEMWATNEKLFF; DNA: TGTGCCAGCAGCCCAATGAAGGAGATGTGGGCAACTAATGAAAAACTGTTTTTT
V: TRBV27; J: TRBJ2-3; size: NA; length: 15; D: TRBD2; CDR3: CASSFSLGGADTQYF; DNA: TGTGCCAGCAGTTTTTCCTTGGGGGGGGCAGATACGCAGTATTTT
V: TRBV19; J: TRBJ1-2; size: NA; length: 14; D: NA; CDR3: CATSRAQGGYGYTF; DNA: TGTGCCACCTCGAGAGCTCAAGGGGGCTATGGCTACACCTTC
V: TRBV7-2; J: TRBJ1-2; size: NA; length: 15; D: TRBD1; CDR3: CASRLRAGGNYGYTF; DNA: TGTGCCAGCAGATTGAGGGCAGGGGGGAACTATGGCTACACCTTC
V: TRBV5-6; J: TRBJ2-3; size: NA; length: 17; D: NA; CDR3: CASSLGPAGIGTDTQYF; DNA: TGTGCCAGCAGCTTGGGACCCGCAGGGATTGGCACAGATACGCAGTATTTT
V: TRBV6-2/TRBV6-3; J: TRBJ1-4; size: NA; length: 15; D: NA; CDR3: CASSPQGATNEKLFF; DNA: TGTGCCAGCAGTCCACAGGGTGCAACTAATGAAAAACTGTTTTTT
V: TRBV24-1; J: TRBJ2-2; size: NA; length: 12; D: NA; CDR3: CATSPSTGELFF; DNA: TGTGCCACCAGCCCGAGCACCGGGGAGCTGTTTTTT
V: TRBV6-5; J: TRBJ2-1; size: NA; length: 13; D: NA; CDR3: CASNAPSRHEQFF; DNA: TGTGCCAGCAATGCCCCGTCCAGGCATGAGCAGTTCTTC
V: TRBV27; J: TRBJ2-1; size: NA; length: 14; D: TRBD2; CDR3: CASRLAGGNNEQFF; DNA: TGTGCCAGCCGACTAGCGGGGGGGAACAATGAGCAGTTCTTC
V: TRBV12-3/TRBV12-4; J: TRBJ1-1; size: NA; length: 13; D: NA; CDR3: CASSRGQRTEAFF; DNA: TGTGCCAGCAGCCGAGGACAGCGGACTGAAGCTTTCTTT